This note documents a single T cell receptor (beta chain) sequence. Its antigen has not been determined. It has no much larger one-base neighbor in the sample; base qualities were not kept. Ficoll-Paque density gradient centrifugation was the method used to isolate PBMCs. The entry originates in a study of T-cell memory formation after mild COVID-19 (dated by TCRdb to the early 2020s). For the wider study: Most TCR sequence clusters were specific to one of the two donors. Longitudinal TCRalpha and TCRbeta repertoire sequencing tracked T-cell clones expanding and contracting after mild COVID-19 in two donors. The cohort comprised two young, previously healthy adult volunteers, one female and one male. Broad study findings and their caveats: Contracting CD4+ clones were found mainly in CM and EM memory subsets, while CD8+ clones were enriched in EMRA. SARS-CoV-2 specificity was not confirmed for the second-wave clones peaking on day 37. Some responding clones were detected in pre-infection memory, which suggested that pre-existing cross-reactive memory T cells had joined the SARS-CoV-2 response. Balanced CD4/CD8 phenotypes were observed for clones contracting from day 15 to 85, whereas a bias towards CD4+ was observed for a second wave of clones expanding from day 15 to 37. The study covered only a couple of mild cases, and larger cohorts including severe cases with pre-infection samples were considered necessary.

The CDR3 sequence holds 12 residues, the cysteine and phenylalanine included. The CDR3 DNA has 36 bases and is translated from base 1. V is clipped by 5 bases and J by 7 bases, and the sequence between their germline boundaries is 11 bases long. The germline V gene supplies CDR1 MNHEY and CDR2 SVGAGI. The data were produced on an Illumina NovaSeq 6000. TCRalpha and TCRbeta cDNA libraries were constructed by 5'RACE with constant-segment primers, with sample barcodes and unique molecular identifiers being introduced. RNA was extracted from every sample with Trizol reagent. The libraries were amplified in two PCR steps, and the second step added a second sample barcode and Illumina TruSeq adapters. Sequencing of the libraries was done on an Illumina NovaSeq, producing 2 x 150 bp paired-end reads. In the authors' own workflow: With migec v1.2.7, reads were demultiplexed and then collapsed into UMI-guided consensus sequences. With mixcr v2.1.11, UMI consensuses were aligned to TRA and TRB V and J templates and assembled into clonotypes. A clonotype was counted as expanded or contracted only if both edgeR and NoisET called the change significant, with noise models trained on biological replicates. For edgeR calls, a false discovery rate-adjusted p below 0.01 and a log2 fold-change threshold of 1 were applied. As an exploratory analysis of dynamics, max-normalized trajectories of the 1000 most abundant clonotypes were examined by PCA with hierarchical clustering. The CD4 or CD8 phenotype of responding clones was assigned using the separately sequenced CD4+ and CD8+ repertoires. Starting from the raw public reads, TCRdb applied fastp trimming at Q25, assembled clones with MiXCR and retained in-frame beta chains. One record per CDR3 amino acid sequence lists the most common genes and DNA. The V and J calls, along with clone size, are taken from TCRdb and not from the paper's own processing. Across this sample there are 180,000 or so distinct CDR3 sequences, with more than 9% seen only once. Together, the top ten hold 3.5% to 4% of the sample.

This sequence originates from a man between 18 and 35 years old who had mild COVID-19 (a few samples of this study predate the infection). The sample titles of this study are shuffled in the database, so cell type and time point are left out; the donor was told from shared clones. Sample: PBMCs or a T cell subset sorted from them (not recorded which). The rearranged chain carries TRBV6-5 and TRBJ1-1; a tentative D call is TRBD1 (6 bases match). The CDR3 region reads CASSTRGSEAFF. Read as DNA, the sequence is TGTGCCAGCAGTACCAGGGGAAGTGAAGCTTTCTTT.